These 6 T cell receptor beta chains were sequenced from one sample in a study of blood T cell repertoires in COVID-19. Sequenced by immunoSEQ multiplex PCR; TCRdb stores in-frame clones only, minus some. The data hold approximately 450,000 clones, with about 90% observed a single time. Sequences were obtained from PBMCs or T cells enriched from blood (not recorded which). Receptor source: a woman between 18 and 30 years old with acute COVID-19.

This chain joins TRBV11-2 and TRBJ2-7; the D is unclear. This CDR3 is 12 amino acids long. Trimming shortened V by 2 bases and J by 5 bases, and 7 bases separated the two germline ends. CDR1 and CDR2 (germline): SGHAT, FQNNGV. The CDR3 region has the DNA TGTGCCAGCAGCTTAAGAGTTAACGAGCAGTACTTC. This sequence encodes CASSLRVNEQYF.

This clone was counted once. CDR3 coding DNA: TGTGCCACCTCCGAGACTCACGGCGATGGCTACACCTTC. This sequence encodes CATSETHGDGYTF. The V call is TRBV2, the J call TRBJ1-2, with D hard to call. The CDR3 totals 13 residues. The V gene lost 10 bases and the J gene lost 6 bases, with 18 bases spanning the gap. Germline assignment: CDR1 SNHLY and CDR2 FYNNEI.

This clone showed up just once. The chain joins TRBV28 to TRBJ1-2; D is ambiguous. V gave up 6 bases and J gave up 0 bases, with 5 bases separating them. From germline, CDR1 is MDHEN and CDR2 SYDVKM. The CDR3 is 12 residues long. CDR3 loop: CASRRTNYGYTF. Here the CDR3 DNA reads TGTGCCAGCAGGCGAACTAACTATGGCTACACCTTC.

V and J are TRBV6-1 and TRBJ1-2, with 8 positions matching TRBD1. Germline V gene sequence: CDR1 MNHNS, CDR2 SASEGT. CDR3 length: 13 residues. After removal of 3 bases from V and 7 bases from J, the junction contained 4 bases not matched to a gene. The CDR3 here is CASSDRDRGGYTF. The DNA of the CDR3 is TGTGCCAGCAGTGATCGTGACAGGGGTGGCTACACCTTC.

The chain has TRBV7-9 and TRBJ2-2; 7 bases fit TRBD1. Germline V lookup: CDR1 SEHNR, CDR2 FQNEAQ (reference sequence). V shed 5 bases and J 7 bases; nucleotides not matched to a gene: 10. The CDR3 has 15 residues. CDR3: CASSPDRFIGGELFF. CDR3 in DNA: TGTGCCAGCAGCCCGGACAGGTTTATCGGCGGGGAGCTGTTTTTT.

The V gene is TRBV27, the J gene TRBJ1-1, with D perhaps TRBD1 (5 bases). The CDR3 is made up of 15 amino acids. Trimming removed 0 bases at V and 1 base at J, with 9 bases between. The germline V gene has CDR1 MNHEY and CDR2 SMNVEV (reference sequence). CDR3 DNA sequence: TGTGCCAGCAGTTTATCCGACAGACCGAACACTGAAGCTTTCTTT. Its translation is CASSLSDRPNTEAFF.